The 10 T cell receptor beta chains presented below share a single source sample, sequenced in a study of blood T cell repertoires in COVID-19 (dated by TCRdb to 2019 to 2021). Library construction relied on the immunoSEQ multiplex PCR assay. TCRdb took over this immuneACCESS table, retaining in-frame rearrangements with V and J assigned. Such tables are incomplete; in checked studies, under half of the missing clones stem from an unresolved V gene, and the remainder is unexplained. The sample contains about 370,000 clones, about 90% of them found a single time. The ten largest clonotypes hold 2.5% to 3.5% of the sample. The specimen sequenced was peripheral blood. Receptor source: a woman aged 25 to 45 with COVID-19, enrolled during active disease.

This clone was picked up one time. The rearrangement joins TRBV2 to TRBJ1-5; 7 bases line up with TRBD1. V dropped 6 bases and J dropped 4; count of bases not matched to a gene: 9. The germline gives CDR1 SNHLY, CDR2 FYNNEI. The CDR3 sequence is 15 residues long. The CDR3 DNA follows: TGTGCCAGCAGAGACTACAGGGGTGGTAATCAGCCCCAGCATTTT. Protein sequence: CASRDYRGGNQPQHF.

The gene calls are TRBV27 and TRBJ1-1; a possible D gene is TRBD1 (5 bases). Trimming took 6 bases from V and 6 from J, leaving 14 bases between them. CDR3 length: 13 amino acids. Germline V CDR1 and CDR2: MNHEY, SMNVEV (reference sequence). CDR3 nucleotide sequence: TGTGCCAGCAGGACCGGGGGGACGGCTGAAGCTTTCTTT. As protein: CASRTGGTAEAFF.

This rearrangement joins TRBV6-5 to TRBJ1-1; 9 bases match TRBD1. The CDR3 is 15 residues long. The V segment lost 6 bases and the J segment 5 bases; nucleotides outside the gene matches: 10. In germline, CDR1 is MNHEY, CDR2 SVGAGI. The CDR3 is CASREIQGAWTEAFF. CDR3 in DNA: TGTGCCAGCAGAGAGATACAGGGGGCTTGGACTGAAGCTTTCTTT.

This rearrangement joins TRBV30 to TRBJ1-2, with D perhaps matching TRBD1 (5 bases). V lost 3 bases to trimming and J lost 4 bases, with 12 bases between them. CDR3 length: 13 amino acids. CDR1 is GTSNPN and CDR2 is SVGIG in the germline V gene (reference sequence). The CDR3 DNA sequence: TGTGCCTGGAGCCGGTGGGGGGGCTATGGCTACACCTTC. Amino acid sequence: CAWSRWGGYGYTF. The whole variable domain, remainder taken from reference TRBV30 and TRBJ1-2, is SQTIHQWPATLVQPVGSPLSLECTVEGTSNPNLYWYRQAAGRGLQLLFYSVGIGQISSEVPQNLSASRPQDRQFILSSKKLLLSDSGFYLCAWSRWGGYGYTFGSGTRLTVV.

The CDR3 here is CASGPSGNNGELFF. The CDR3, as DNA: TGTGCCAGCGGCCCTAGCGGGAATAACGGGGAGCTGTTTTTT. This rearrangement joins TRBV6-5 to TRBJ2-2, with 9 nucleotides matching TRBD2. The CDR3 runs 14 residues. The germline gives CDR1 MNHEY, CDR2 SVGAGI. Trimming took 8 bases from V and 7 from J; bases not matched to a gene: 8.

The rearrangement uses TRBV4-3 and TRBJ2-3; D may be TRBD2 (6 bases). The CDR3 is 17 residues long. Trimming left V 0 bases short and J 0 bases short, with 13 bases between. Germline V gene lookup returns CDR1 LGHNA and CDR2 YSLEER. CDR3 nucleotides: TGCGCCAGCAGCCAAGATCTGGTAGCGGTGAGCACAGATACGCAGTATTTT. It is translated as CASSQDLVAVSTDTQYF.

The J gene is TRBJ2-6, the V gene TRBV5-1, with 8 bases identical to TRBD2. The CDR3 is 19 amino acids. The germline CDR1 and CDR2 sequences are SGHRS and YFSETQ. The trim removed 0 bases at V and 0 bases at J, leaving 8 bases unmatched. Here the CDR3 DNA reads TGCGCCAGCAGCTTGGCCGTGGCGGGGGGCGACTCTGGGGCCAACGTCCTGACTTTC. This codes for CASSLAVAGGDSGANVLTF.

The chain carries TRBV11-3 and TRBJ2-2, with D unclear. This CDR3 is built from 14 residues. With 7 bases removed from V and 6 bases from J, the gap between germline ends came to 15 bases. Germline values: CDR1 SGHNT, CDR2 YENEEA. CDR3 DNA sequence: TGTGCCAGCACCCTCCTGGCCCGGGCCGGGGAGCTGTTTTTT. Its translation is CASTLLARAGELFF.

V is TRBV4-1 and J is TRBJ1-5; 9 bases map to TRBD1. Germline-derived CDR1 and CDR2 are MGHRA and YSYEKL. The CDR3 is 16 residues long. With V trimmed by 4 bases and J by 7 bases, 11 bases remained unmatched. In DNA form, the CDR3 reads TGCGCCAGCAGCCCTCAAACCGGGACAGGGATCCAGCCCCAGCATTTT. Translated: CASSPQTGTGIQPQHF.

This clone was observed a handful of times. The CDR3 nucleotides are TGTGCCAGCAGCTCCTTAGACAGGAGACACGAGCAGTACTTC. Its protein is CASSSLDRRHEQYF. The chain is built from TRBV7-9 and TRBJ2-7; maybe TRBD1 (6 bases). CDR3 size: 14 residues. Germline V gives CDR1 SEHNR, CDR2 FQNEAQ (reference sequence). Trimming stripped 4 bases from V and 5 bases from J, with 15 bases between.